This TCR beta chain originates from a study of T cell responses to AZD1222 COVID-19 vaccine. Germline V gene data show CDR1 as MNHEY and CDR2 as SVGAGI. The CDR3 is made up of 14 amino acids. V was trimmed by 6 bases and J by 1 base, leaving 12 bases between them. TCRdb keeps only in-frame clones here, not all; method: immunoSEQ multiplex PCR. The sample includes around 99,000 clones, roughly nine tenths of them seen just once. J is TRBJ1-1 and V is TRBV6-5, with unresolved D. The sequence was collected from an adult who received the AZD1222 COVID-19 vaccine. The source was peripheral blood, collected 28 days after the second AZD1222 dose. CDR3 DNA sequence: TGTGCCAGCAGCCTAATAGATAGGAACACTGAAGCTTTCTTT. Protein: CASSLIDRNTEAFF.